This entry lists 5 T cell receptor beta chains sequenced from one sample in a study of siplizumab effects on memory and regulatory T cells. Sequenced by immunoSEQ multiplex PCR; TCRdb stores in-frame clones only, minus some. The sample records 55,000 to 80,000 clones, 65% to 80% being singletons. Sequenced: memory CD4+ T cells sorted from blood. All receptors come from a human donor in good health.

Concerning this clone: The same CDR3 can be traced to other DNA sequences in this sample. V usage is TRBV19 and J usage is TRBJ1-2, with D uncertain. This CDR3 comprises 12 residues. Germline lookup yields CDR1 LNHDA and CDR2 SQIVND (reference sequence). Trimming cost V 4 bases and J 1 base, with 4 bases left between them. The CDR3 bases are TGTGCCAGTAGTACGAATAACTATGGCTACACCTTC. Protein product: CASSTNNYGYTF.

V gene TRBV5-1 combines with J gene TRBJ2-1; D perhaps matches TRBD1 (5 bases). The CDR3 runs to 14 residues. Germline lookup yields CDR1 SGHRS and CDR2 YFSETQ. Trimming removed 0 bases from V and 5 bases from J, with 9 bases in between. CDR3 region: CASSLAAGNNEQFF. CDR3 DNA sequence: TGCGCCAGCAGCTTGGCGGCAGGGAACAATGAGCAGTTCTTC.

V and J are TRBV5-6 and TRBJ1-5; D is perhaps TRBD1 (5 bases). CDR1 is SGHDT and CDR2 is YYEEEE in the germline V gene. Trimming removed 3 bases from V and 11 bases from J, with 18 bases in between. CDR3 length: 14 residues. The CDR3 DNA is TGTGCCAGCAGCTATGGTCAGGGTGAGGGAGCCCAGCATTTT. It is translated as CASSYGQGEGAQHF.

This rearrangement joins TRBV27 to TRBJ2-3, with D perhaps matching TRBD1 (6 bases). Trimming took off 6 bases at V and 0 bases at J, with 13 bases between the two ends. Germline lookup yields CDR1 MNHEY and CDR2 SMNVEV (reference sequence). This CDR3 is 15 amino acids long. The CDR3 DNA is TGTGCCAGCAGCCGAGGGACAACTAGCACAGATACGCAGTATTTT. As protein: CASSRGTTSTDTQYF.

The J gene is TRBJ2-5, the V gene TRBV19; a possible D gene is TRBD1 (5 bases). In germline, CDR1 is LNHDA, CDR2 SQIVND (reference sequence). Between the trimmed V and J ends, which lost 5 bases and 4 bases, there was a span of 17 bases. The CDR3 consists of 15 residues. The CDR3 DNA follows: TGTGCCAGTAGTGGGATAGGGGCCACGGGAGAGACCCAGTACTTC. Residues: CASSGIGATGETQYF.